The 8 T cell receptor beta chains listed next were all sequenced from one sample in a study of blood T cell repertoires in COVID-19. Produced via immunoSEQ multiplex PCR; TCRdb's table is partial and in-frame only. This sample has 90,000 to 120,000 clones, with 88% found just once. The sample was peripheral blood. The source is a woman aged 55 to 70 with acute or convalescent COVID-19.

The V call is TRBV18, the J call TRBJ1-6, with D unclear. V was cut by 2 bases and J by 10 bases, with 9 bases left in between. Germline lookup yields CDR1 KGHSH and CDR2 LQKENI. This CDR3 comprises 13 residues. The CDR3 region has the DNA TGTGCCAGCTCACCAAACACCGAATCACCCCTCCACTTT. It encodes CASSPNTESPLHF.

The rearrangement joins TRBV2 to TRBJ1-1; tentative D call: TRBD1 (6 bases). The CDR3 runs 13 residues. The germline V gene has CDR1 SNHLY and CDR2 FYNNEI. The ends were cut back, 5 bases at V and 1 base at J, with 8 bases in the middle. This CDR3 is CASSLTGNTEAFF. CDR3 in DNA: TGTGCCAGCAGTTTGACAGGGAACACTGAAGCTTTCTTT.

J is TRBJ1-1 and V is TRBV19; 9 nucleotides line up with TRBD1. In germline, CDR1 is LNHDA, CDR2 SQIVND (reference sequence). This CDR3 is 15 amino acids long. J gave up 1 base and V 5 bases, and 5 bases lay outside the gene matches. The CDR3 DNA sequence: TGTGCCAGTAGTGACAGGGGGGTACAGAACACTGAAGCTTTCTTT. Encoded protein: CASSDRGVQNTEAFF.

J is TRBJ1-4 and V is TRBV15; no clear D gene. The CDR3 is 17 residues long. V was pared by 6 bases and J by 0 bases, with 17 bases between. The germline V gene encodes CDR1 LNHNV and CDR2 YYDKDF (reference sequence). DNA of the CDR3: TGTGCCACCAGAAGCCTAGCTCAGGATCCAACTAATGAAAAACTGTTTTTT. Translation: CATRSLAQDPTNEKLFF.

V is TRBV7-2 and J is TRBJ1-1; D is perhaps TRBD1 (5 bases). The germline CDR1 and CDR2 sequences are SGHTA and FQGNSA. The CDR3 extends over 14 amino acids. Trimming left V 1 base short and J 1 base short, with 7 bases between. DNA of the CDR3: TGTGCCAGCAGCTTAGTCGGGGGGAACACTGAAGCTTTCTTT. Translating it yields CASSLVGGNTEAFF.

This chain joins TRBV4-1 and TRBJ1-3; 8 nucleotides match TRBD1. CDR3 length: 16 residues. Germline CDR1 and CDR2: MGHRA and YSYEKL. Trimming removed 5 bases from V and 0 bases from J; junction bases left unmatched: 6. Here the CDR3 DNA reads TGCGCCAGCAGCAAGGGGACAGGCAACTCTGGAAACACCATATATTTT. Translating gives CASSKGTGNSGNTIYF.

V is TRBV2 and J is TRBJ2-7; tentatively, D is TRBD1 (6 bases). Germline CDR1 is SNHLY and CDR2 is FYNNEI. The V end lost 9 bases, the J end lost 3 bases, and 9 bases lay between the germline ends. CDR3 length equals 11 residues. The CDR3: CASDRYYEQYF. CDR3 sequence (DNA): TGTGCCAGTGACAGGTACTACGAGCAGTACTTC.

This sequence joins TRBV9 and TRBJ1-1; TRBD1 matches 10 bases. CDR1 and CDR2 (germline): SGDLS, YYNGEE. The CDR3 totals 14 residues. V gave up 0 bases and J gave up 6 bases; unmatched junction bases: 2. Here the CDR3 DNA reads TGTGCCAGCAGCGTAGCTGGACAGGGGGCTGAAGCTTTCTTT. It yields the protein CASSVAGQGAEAFF.